This entry describes one T cell receptor beta chain. The junction does not match germline at one end; this may be a read error. Per germline, CDR1 SGHVS and CDR2 FNYEAQ. The CDR3 length is 8 residues. Original processing methods: Using reference gene primer amplification, nucleated cell counts were estimated. Repertoires were generated with immunoSEQ multiplex PCR, while TCRdb's copy carries only in-frame clones and drops some. D and trimming were read from the DNA, whereas the V and J calls and clone size are those reported in that table. The sample holds 180,000 or so clones, about 85% seen once. This entry comes from a study of blood T cell repertoires in COVID-19.

V is TRBV7-6 and J is TRBJ2-1; possibly TRBD2 for D (5 bases). Sample: peripheral blood. The clonotype was recovered from a man in his sixties who had recovered from COVID-19. CDR3: CASSRGIF. Here the CDR3 DNA reads TGTGCCAGCAGCAGAGGGATCTTC.